Below, 16 T cell receptor beta chains from the same sample are listed, as sequenced in a study of T cells in Graves' hyperthyroidism and ophthalmopathy. RNA transcripts gave rise to amplified TCR beta CDR3 regions. TCR CDR3 underwent first-round RT-PCR with the HTBI primer set. MiXCR was run by TCRdb on the multiplex PCR reads, yielding one entry per CDR3 protein. The sample lists about 380,000 distinct CDR3 sequences, around 13% occurring once. The material sequenced was blood. The receptors come from a woman aged 55-69 years with Graves' hyperthyroidism.

This clonotype was seen repeatedly, ten times or more. This chain links TRBV6-1 with TRBJ1-2; weak D call: TRBD1 (5 bases). The CDR3 sequence is 13 residues long. Germline V gives CDR1 MNHNS, CDR2 SASEGT. V shed 7 bases and J shed 8 bases, with 17 bases lying between them. CDR3 in amino acids: CASMEMGGDGYTF. The CDR3 nucleotides are TGTGCCAGCATGGAGATGGGAGGGGACGGCTACACCTTC.

The chain links TRBV11-3 to TRBJ1-1, with TRBD1 as a possible D gene (5 bases). Germline V lookup: CDR1 SGHNT, CDR2 YENEEA. The ends were cut back, 5 bases at V and 5 bases at J, with 21 bases in the middle. CDR3 length: 16 residues. The CDR3 DNA reads TGTGCCAGCAGCAATCTATTCGGGGGTCAGGGAACTGAAGCTTTCTTT. It is translated as CASSNLFGGQGTEAFF.

This clonotype is a singleton in its sample. This chain joins TRBV4-1 and TRBJ2-1; 9 positions match TRBD2. CDR1 and CDR2 (germline): MGHRA, YSYEKL. There are 15 residues in the CDR3. The ends lost 1 base at V and 5 bases at J; junction bases unmatched: 3. Written as DNA, the CDR3 is TGCGCCAGCAGCCAAGGGACTAGCGCAAACAATGAGCAGTTCTTC. It is translated as CASSQGTSANNEQFF.

In its sample, this clonotype was seen many times. The chain uses TRBV20-1 and TRBJ2-4; 10 nucleotides line up with TRBD2. V trimming: 3 bases; J trimming: 9 bases; junction bases outside the gene matches: 11. The CDR3 has 15 amino acids. Germline CDR1 reads DFQATT; CDR2 reads SNEGSKA (reference sequence). The DNA for the CDR3 is TGCAGTGCTAGGGGGGTAACTAGCGGGATCGGCATTCAGTACTTC. Translation: CSARGVTSGIGIQYF.

In its sample, this clonotype was seen a few times. V and J are TRBV19 and TRBJ2-1; 9 bases align to TRBD1. The CDR3 is 16 amino acids. J was trimmed by 4 bases and V by 2 bases; bases with no gene match: 6. Per germline, CDR1 LNHDA and CDR2 SQIVND (reference sequence). The CDR3 here is CASSISGTGNYNEQFF. In DNA, the CDR3 is TGTGCCAGTAGTATATCAGGGACAGGGAATTACAATGAGCAGTTCTTC.

The V call is TRBV6-1, the J call TRBJ2-5; possibly TRBD2 for D (6 bases). Germline CDR1 MNHNS, CDR2 SASEGT. CDR3 size: 17 residues. V shed 10 bases and J shed 2 bases, with 26 bases lying between them. The DNA for the CDR3 is TGTGCCACGTTCCGGGGGATCTCTCTGCTGGCACAAGAGACCCAGTACTTC. Residues: CATFRGISLLAQETQYF.

The V call is TRBV7-2, the J call TRBJ2-1; TRBD2 matches at 9 bases. CDR1 SGHTA and CDR2 FQGNSA come from the germline V gene. CDR3 length equals 15 residues. V shed 1 base, J shed 9 bases, and the junction held 7 bases outside the gene matches. The chain's CDR3 is CASSLGVAGAGEQFF. In DNA, the CDR3 is TGTGCCAGCAGCTTAGGTGTAGCGGGAGCGGGTGAGCAGTTCTTC.

This clonotype was seen ten or more times. The rearrangement uses TRBV3-1 and TRBJ2-5; 9 bases fit TRBD2. V gave up 5 bases and J gave up 5 bases; unmatched junction bases: 12. The CDR3 spans 16 residues. The germline V gene has CDR1 LGHDT and CDR2 YNNKEL (reference sequence). CDR3 DNA: TGTGCCAGCAGCAGAAAATCGGGACTAGCCGGGGAGACCCAGTACTTC. It yields the protein CASSRKSGLAGETQYF.

This clonotype showed up many times. The chain employs TRBV20-1 and TRBJ1-1; possible D gene TRBD1, 5 bases. Germline V gene sequence: CDR1 DFQATT, CDR2 SNEGSKA (reference sequence). There are 13 residues in the CDR3. V lost 6 bases, J lost 6 bases, and 17 bases lay in between. CDR3 residues: CSAFARGRAEAFF. The CDR3 coding sequence is TGCAGTGCCTTTGCGCGGGGCAGAGCTGAAGCTTTCTTT.

This clonotype showed up many times. CDR3 DNA: TGTGCCACCAGTGATTTCCGCAACCACAGGGATCCAGATACGCAGTATTTT. Amino acid sequence: CATSDFRNHRDPDTQYF. The V gene is TRBV24-1, the J gene TRBJ2-3; possible D gene TRBD1, 6 bases. The CDR3 is 17 amino acids. Per the germline V gene, CDR1 is KGHDR and CDR2 is SFDVKD. V was trimmed by 1 base and J by 4 bases, leaving 17 bases between them.

This clonotype was recorded at least ten times. This rearrangement joins TRBV6-6 to TRBJ2-5; no reliable D call. V was trimmed by 0 bases and J by 4 bases, leaving 21 bases between them. This CDR3 is 18 amino acids long. CDR1 MNHNY and CDR2 SVGAGI come from the germline V gene (reference sequence). This CDR3 is CASSYSNFGAHLRETQYF. CDR3 sequence (DNA): TGTGCCAGCAGTTACTCGAACTTCGGTGCTCACCTGAGAGAGACCCAGTACTTC.

This clonotype appeared many times. CDR3 in amino acids: CASRRGTGAMYGYTF. CDR3 nucleotides: TGTGCCAGCAGGCGGGGGACAGGGGCAATGTACGGCTACACCTTC. The V and J genes are TRBV6-1 and TRBJ1-2, with TRBD1 matching over 10 bases. Per germline, CDR1 MNHNS and CDR2 SASEGT. J lost 8 bases, V lost 6 bases, and 12 bases had no gene match. The CDR3 totals 15 residues.

The chain carries TRBV20-1 and TRBJ2-2; no clear D. The V gene's germline CDR1 is DFQATT and CDR2 SNEGSKA (reference sequence). CDR3 length: 15 amino acids. V lost 4 bases, J lost 0 bases, and 12 bases lay in between. CDR3 bases: TGCAGTGCTACTAGACAAAAAGCGAACACCGGGGAGCTGTTTTTT. It yields the protein CSATRQKANTGELFF.

In this sample, this clonotype turned up many times. This chain links TRBV7-9 with TRBJ2-7; TRBD1 matches 11 bases. The J segment lost 4 bases and the V segment lost 5 bases, leaving 7 bases of the junction unmatched. The germline CDR1 and CDR2 sequences are SEHNR and FQNEAQ (reference sequence). CDR3 length equals 15 residues. Written as DNA, the CDR3 is TGTGCCAGCAGCCCAGGACAGGGGGCCGATTACGAGCAGTACTTC. Protein: CASSPGQGADYEQYF.

This clonotype was observed many times. The gene calls are TRBV12-3 or TRBV12-4 and TRBJ2-3; no firm D call. V was trimmed by 0 bases and J by 2 bases, leaving 9 bases between them. This CDR3 is built from 15 residues. Here the CDR3 DNA reads TGTGCCAGCAGTTTAGCGGGGTTAGTCACAGATACGCAGTATTTT. Protein: CASSLAGLVTDTQYF.

The CDR3 DNA follows: TGTGCCTGCTCGTTCAGGGATCAGCCCCAGCATTTT. Residues: CACSFRDQPQHF. The rearrangement uses TRBV30 and TRBJ1-5; TRBD1 is a possible D gene (5 bases). The germline V gene encodes CDR1 GTSNPN and CDR2 SVGIG (reference sequence). The ends were cut back, 6 bases at V and 5 bases at J, with 11 bases in the middle. The CDR3 loop spans 12 amino acids.